One sample yielded the 20 T cell receptor beta chains listed below, sequenced in a study of beta chain features in type 1 diabetes. The sequenced template was cDNA made from the entire isolated RNA. Profiled with immunoSEQ multiplex PCR; TCRdb holds only in-frame clones, not every one. The sample holds 100,000 to 150,000 clones, approximately 16% seen once. Their recognized antigens are unknown. General observations from the study: In every one of the four CD4+ subsets, TCRB CDR3s were moderately but significantly shorter in Type 1 diabetes patients.

The sequencing input was central memory CD4+ T cells from blood. The receptors derive from a man aged 30 to 45 with type 1 diabetes.

This sequence joins TRBV30 and TRBJ1-2; D not resolved. Trimming removed 4 bases from V and 8 bases from J, with 14 bases in between. CDR3 length: 12 residues. Germline loops: CDR1 GTSNPN, CDR2 SVGIG (reference sequence). CDR3 residues: CAWTAGSRGYTF. The CDR3 DNA reads TGTGCCTGGACGGCGGGGTCGAGAGGCTACACCTTC. Drawing the rest from reference TRBV30 and TRBJ1-2, the complete variable domain is SQTIHQWPATLVQPVGSPLSLECTVEGTSNPNLYWYRQAAGRGLQLLFYSVGIGQISSEVPQNLSASRPQDRQFILSSKKLLLSDSGFYLCAWTAGSRGYTFGSGTRLTVV.

This clone came up a few times. J is TRBJ2-3 and V is TRBV9, with 9 bases aligning to TRBD2. V dropped 0 bases and J dropped 4; count of bases not matched to a gene: 3. CDR3 length: 15 amino acids. CDR1 SGDLS and CDR2 YYNGEE come from the germline V gene. For the CDR3, the DNA is TGTGCCAGCAGCGTAGGCGGACTAGCGTCAGATACGCAGTATTTT. It translates to CASSVGGLASDTQYF. Together with reference TRBV9 and TRBJ2-3, the CDR3 gives the full variable domain: DSGVTQTPKHLITATGQRVTLRCSPRSGDLSVYWYQQSLDQGLQFLIQYYNGEERAKGNILERFSAQQFPDLHSELNLSSLELGDSALYFCASSVGGLASDTQYFGPGTRLTVL.

In its sample, this clone was seen a few times. This chain links TRBV19 with TRBJ2-7, with D possibly being TRBD1 or TRBD2 (6 bases each). This CDR3 has 14 residues. Germline assignment: CDR1 LNHDA and CDR2 SQIVND (reference sequence). Trimming pared 3 bases from V and 6 bases from J, leaving 15 bases between. CDR3 bases: TGTGCCAGTAGTATCTCGGGGGCCCTTGGCGAGCAGTACTTC. Its translation is CASSISGALGEQYF.

This rearrangement joins TRBV5-4 to TRBJ2-7, with 10 bases lining up with TRBD2. Germline V CDR1 and CDR2: SGHNT, YYREEE (reference sequence). The CDR3 has 19 residues. Unmatched junction bases numbered 18, after V lost 4 bases and J lost 2 bases. The CDR3 DNA reads as TGTGCCAGCAGCCTCGTGAGGTCTAGCGGGGGATCCCTGGCCTACGAGCAGTACTTC. Its translation is CASSLVRSSGGSLAYEQYF. The variable domain in full, with the rest retrieved from reference TRBV5-4 and TRBJ2-7, is ETGVTQSPTHLIKTRGQQVTLRCSSQSGHNTVSWYQQALGQGPQFIFQYYREEENGRGNFPPRFSGLQFPNYSSELNVNALELDDSALYLCASSLVRSSGGSLAYEQYFGPGTRLTVT.

This clone appeared a few times. This sequence joins TRBV19 and TRBJ2-1; 10 bases map to TRBD1. The CDR3 has 14 amino acids. Per the germline V gene, CDR1 is LNHDA and CDR2 is SQIVND (reference sequence). The trim removed 7 bases at V and 12 bases at J, leaving 12 bases unmatched. The CDR3 sequence is CASKLGQGNPRQFF. As DNA, the CDR3 is TGTGCCAGTAAATTGGGACAGGGGAATCCAAGGCAGTTCTTC.

This clone was detected only a few times. The chain joins TRBV6-5 to TRBJ2-1, with 15 bases lining up with TRBD2. The V segment lost 6 bases and the J segment 7 bases; nucleotides outside the gene matches: 4. CDR1 and CDR2 (germline): MNHEY, SVGAGI. CDR3 length equals 15 residues. This chain's CDR3 is CASSSGLAGGNEQFF. The DNA of the CDR3 is TGTGCCAGCAGCTCCGGACTAGCGGGGGGGAATGAGCAGTTCTTC.

This chain uses TRBV10-3 with TRBJ2-7; the D gene is possibly TRBD2 (5 bases). Trimming shortened V by 8 bases and J by 2 bases, and 13 bases separated the two germline ends. Germline CDR1 is ENHRY and CDR2 is SYGVKD. The CDR3 covers 13 residues. As DNA, the CDR3 is TGTGCCATCCGCCGGGATCCCCCCTACGAGCAGTACTTC. As protein: CAIRRDPPYEQYF.

The chain is built from TRBV6-1 and TRBJ2-1, with D perhaps matching TRBD1 (6 bases). Germline assignment: CDR1 MNHNS and CDR2 SASEGT. There are 15 residues in the CDR3. Trimming pared 5 bases from V and 7 bases from J, leaving 18 bases between. The CDR3 loop reads CASSSPGTKANEQFF. The CDR3 nucleotides read TGTGCCAGCAGTTCTCCCGGGACAAAGGCGAATGAGCAGTTCTTC.

The genes are TRBV28 and TRBJ2-3, with 8 positions matching TRBD1. Germline CDR1 and CDR2: MDHEN and SYDVKM. V lost 5 bases to trimming and J lost 5 bases; unmatched junction nucleotides: 12. There are 16 residues in the CDR3. The CDR3 nucleotides are TGTGCCAGCAGTCCCCGGACAGGGAGAAATTTAGATACGCAGTATTTT. Residues: CASSPRTGRNLDTQYF.

The sample holds a few counts of this clone. The genes are TRBV10-2 and TRBJ1-2; a possible D gene is TRBD1 (5 bases). The length of the CDR3 is 13 residues. Trimming shortened V by 2 bases and J by 3 bases, and 7 bases separated the two germline ends. CDR1 and CDR2 from the germline V gene are WSHSY and SAAADI. The CDR3 here is CASSEGGYYGYTF. In DNA, the CDR3 is TGCGCCAGCAGTGAGGGGGGGTACTATGGCTACACCTTC.

This clone occurred a few times. The chain employs TRBV25-1 and TRBJ2-5; 7 nucleotides match TRBD1. The J call may be incorrect, as the DNA end agrees better with TRBJ2-7. Per germline, CDR1 MGHDK and CDR2 SYGVNS. This CDR3 is built from 13 residues. In DNA form, the CDR3 reads TGTGCCAGCAGTGACCCAGGGGGCTACGAGCAGTACTTC. As protein: CASSDPGGYEQYF.

This clone appeared a few times. This chain joins TRBV7-9 and TRBJ1-2; D call uncertain. Germline V lookup: CDR1 SEHNR, CDR2 FQNEAQ (reference sequence). Trimming stripped 3 bases from V and 13 bases from J, with 15 bases between. This CDR3 is 12 amino acids long. The CDR3, as DNA: TGTGCCAGCAGCTTCGACGGCTCCGAAAGCACCTTC. Encoded protein: CASSFDGSESTF.

A few counts support this clone. V usage is TRBV30 and J usage is TRBJ1-5, with D unclear. V was shortened by 0 bases and J by 2 bases, with 5 bases between the two germline ends. CDR3 length: 13 amino acids. Germline assignment: CDR1 GTSNPN and CDR2 SVGIG (reference sequence). The CDR3 sequence: CAWSVDGNQPQHF. CDR3 bases: TGTGCCTGGAGTGTAGATGGCAATCAGCCCCAGCATTTT.

The chain is built from TRBV11-2 and TRBJ2-1, with a weak D call TRBD2 (5 bases). This CDR3 comprises 12 residues. V dropped 10 bases and J dropped 5 bases, with 12 bases sitting between them. Germline lookup yields CDR1 SGHAT and CDR2 FQNNGV. The CDR3 DNA follows: TGTGCCACTCGGGGATCTGACAATGAGCAGTTCTTC. As protein: CATRGSDNEQFF.

This clone was seen more than once but under ten times. This chain joins TRBV9 and TRBJ1-2, with D possibly being TRBD1 (5 bases). CDR1 and CDR2 from the germline V gene are SGDLS and YYNGEE. Trimming took off 5 bases at V and 8 bases at J, with 19 bases between the two ends. The CDR3 length is 14 residues. CDR3 in amino acids: CASRPSTGAGGYTF. CDR3 DNA sequence: TGTGCCAGCAGACCCTCTACCGGGGCTGGAGGCTACACCTTC.

The DNA of the CDR3 is TGTGCCAGCAGTTCGCAGACCTATGGCTACACCTTC. Residues: CASSSQTYGYTF. The J gene is TRBJ1-2, the V gene TRBV6-5; D remains unclear. Per germline, CDR1 MNHEY and CDR2 SVGAGI. This CDR3 has 12 amino acids. Trimming cost V 4 bases and J 4 bases, with 7 bases left between them.

The chain links TRBV5-1 to TRBJ2-1; 9 nucleotides agree with TRBD1. The CDR3 consists of 13 residues. With 5 bases clipped from V and 7 bases from J, the junction kept 4 bases outside the gene matches. The V gene's germline CDR1 is SGHRS and CDR2 YFSETQ. CDR3 coding DNA: TGCGCCAGCAGACAGGACAGGGGTAATGAGCAGTTCTTC. It encodes CASRQDRGNEQFF.

This clone turned up a few times. The rearrangement joins TRBV12-5 to TRBJ2-4; TRBD1 is a possible D gene (6 bases). This CDR3 contains 16 residues. Per the germline V gene, CDR1 is LGHNT and CDR2 is FRNRAP. The V and J ends lost 7 bases and 5 bases respectively, with 21 bases between them. This CDR3 reads CASAPAGRGIQNIQYF. The CDR3 DNA reads as TGTGCTAGTGCCCCCGCGGGCAGGGGAATACAAAACATTCAGTACTTC.

This clone was found a few times. This chain joins TRBV28 and TRBJ2-1, with D possibly being TRBD1 or TRBD2 (5 bases each). The CDR3 sequence is 15 residues long. Looked up from germline, CDR1 is MDHEN and CDR2 is SYDVKM. V was pared by 4 bases and J by 15 bases, with 25 bases between. The CDR3 sequence: CASSSHTTPGTAGFF. The CDR3, as DNA: TGTGCCAGCAGTTCCCACACTACCCCCGGGACCGCAGGGTTCTTC.

The rearrangement uses TRBV29-1 and TRBJ1-2; 8 nucleotides line up with TRBD1. The germline CDR1 and CDR2 sequences are SQVTM and ANQGSEA. V shed 1 base and J 4 bases; nucleotides not matched to a gene: 5. The CDR3 covers 14 residues. CDR3 sequence: CSVEGRGQGYGYTF. CDR3 nucleotide sequence: TGCAGCGTTGAAGGCAGGGGGCAGGGCTATGGCTACACCTTC.